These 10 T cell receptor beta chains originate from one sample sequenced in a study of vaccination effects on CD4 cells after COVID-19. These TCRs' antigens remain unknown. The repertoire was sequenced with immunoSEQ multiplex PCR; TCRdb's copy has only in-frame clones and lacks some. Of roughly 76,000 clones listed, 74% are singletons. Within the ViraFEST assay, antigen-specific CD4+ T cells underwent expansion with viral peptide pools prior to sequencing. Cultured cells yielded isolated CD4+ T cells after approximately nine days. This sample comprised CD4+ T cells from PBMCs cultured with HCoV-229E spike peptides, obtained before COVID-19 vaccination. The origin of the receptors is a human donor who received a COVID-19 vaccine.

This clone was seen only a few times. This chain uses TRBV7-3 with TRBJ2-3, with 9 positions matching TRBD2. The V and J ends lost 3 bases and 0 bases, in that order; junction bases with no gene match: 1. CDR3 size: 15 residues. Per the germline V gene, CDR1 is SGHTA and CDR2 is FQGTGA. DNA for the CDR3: TGTGCCAGCAGCTTTCTAGCGGGGAGCACAGATACGCAGTATTTT. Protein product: CASSFLAGSTDTQYF. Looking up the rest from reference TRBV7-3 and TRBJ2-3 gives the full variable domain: GAGVSQTPSNKVTEKGKYVELRCDPISGHTALYWYRQSLGQGPEFLIYFQGTGAADDSGLPNDRFFAVRPEGSVSTLKIQRTERGDSAVYLCASSFLAGSTDTQYFGPGTRLTVL.

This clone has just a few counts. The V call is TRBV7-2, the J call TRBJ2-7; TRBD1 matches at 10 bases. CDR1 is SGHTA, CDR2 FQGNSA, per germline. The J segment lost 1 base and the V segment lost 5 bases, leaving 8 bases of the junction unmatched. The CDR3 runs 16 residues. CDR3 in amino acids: CASSRWGQGKSYEQYV. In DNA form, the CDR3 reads TGTGCCAGCAGCCGGTGGGGACAGGGGAAGTCCTACGAGCAGTACGTC.

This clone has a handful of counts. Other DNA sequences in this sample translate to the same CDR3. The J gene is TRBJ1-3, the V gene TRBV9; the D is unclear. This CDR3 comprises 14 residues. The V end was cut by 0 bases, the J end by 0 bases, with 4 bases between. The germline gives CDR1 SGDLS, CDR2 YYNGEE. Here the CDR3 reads CASSVGLSGNTIYF. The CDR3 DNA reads TGTGCCAGCAGCGTAGGGCTCTCTGGAAACACCATATATTTT.

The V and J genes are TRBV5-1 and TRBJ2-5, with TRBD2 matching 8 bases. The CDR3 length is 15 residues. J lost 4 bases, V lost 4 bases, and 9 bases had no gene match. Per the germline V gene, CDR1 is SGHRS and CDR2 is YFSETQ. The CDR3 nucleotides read TGCGCCAGCAGCAAGGGACTAGGGTCGGCAGAGACCCAGTACTTC. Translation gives CASSKGLGSAETQYF. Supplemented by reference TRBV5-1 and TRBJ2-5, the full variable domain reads KAGVTQTPRYLIKTRGQQVTLSCSPISGHRSVSWYQQTPGQGLQFLFEYFSETQRNKGNFPGRFSGRQFSNSRSEMNVSTLELGDSALYLCASSKGLGSAETQYFGPGTRLLVL.

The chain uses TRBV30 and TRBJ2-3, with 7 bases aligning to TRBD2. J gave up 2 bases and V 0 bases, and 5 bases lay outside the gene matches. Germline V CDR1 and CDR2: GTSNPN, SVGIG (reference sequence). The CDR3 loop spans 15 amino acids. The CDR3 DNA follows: TGTGCCTGGAGTGTACAAGCGGGGTCCACAGATACGCAGTATTTT. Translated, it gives CAWSVQAGSTDTQYF.

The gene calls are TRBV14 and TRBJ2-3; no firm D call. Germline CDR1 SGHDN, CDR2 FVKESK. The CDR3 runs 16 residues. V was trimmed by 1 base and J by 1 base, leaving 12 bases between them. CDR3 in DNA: TGTGCCAGCAGCCAAGCGGTTAGTTGGGGCACAGATACGCAGTATTTT. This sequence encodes CASSQAVSWGTDTQYF.

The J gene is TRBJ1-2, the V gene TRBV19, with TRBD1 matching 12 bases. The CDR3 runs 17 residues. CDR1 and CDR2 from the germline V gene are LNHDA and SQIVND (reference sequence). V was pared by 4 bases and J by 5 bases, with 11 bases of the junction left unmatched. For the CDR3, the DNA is TGTGCCAGTAGTACCCGGGACAGGGGGCTCAATACGTATGGCTACACCTTC. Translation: CASSTRDRGLNTYGYTF.

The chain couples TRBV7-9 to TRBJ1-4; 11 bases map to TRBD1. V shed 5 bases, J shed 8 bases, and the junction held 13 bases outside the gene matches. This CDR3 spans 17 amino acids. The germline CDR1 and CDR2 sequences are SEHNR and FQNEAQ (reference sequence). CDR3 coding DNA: TGTGCCAGCAGCCCAGGTGCTGCCGGGACAGGGGGGGAAAAACTGTTTTTT. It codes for CASSPGAAGTGGEKLFF.

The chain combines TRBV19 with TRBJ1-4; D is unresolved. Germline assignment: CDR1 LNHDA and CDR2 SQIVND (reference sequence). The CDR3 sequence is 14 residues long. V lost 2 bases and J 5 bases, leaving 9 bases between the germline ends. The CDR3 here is CASSIYTENEKLFF. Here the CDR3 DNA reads TGTGCCAGTAGTATATACACGGAAAATGAAAAACTGTTTTTT.

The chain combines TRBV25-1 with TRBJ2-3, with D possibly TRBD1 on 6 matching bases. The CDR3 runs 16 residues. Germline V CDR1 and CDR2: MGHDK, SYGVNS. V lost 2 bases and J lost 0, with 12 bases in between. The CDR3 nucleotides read TGTGCCAGCAGTGAAATGGGGGCCCCTAGCACAGATACGCAGTATTTT. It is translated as CASSEMGAPSTDTQYF.